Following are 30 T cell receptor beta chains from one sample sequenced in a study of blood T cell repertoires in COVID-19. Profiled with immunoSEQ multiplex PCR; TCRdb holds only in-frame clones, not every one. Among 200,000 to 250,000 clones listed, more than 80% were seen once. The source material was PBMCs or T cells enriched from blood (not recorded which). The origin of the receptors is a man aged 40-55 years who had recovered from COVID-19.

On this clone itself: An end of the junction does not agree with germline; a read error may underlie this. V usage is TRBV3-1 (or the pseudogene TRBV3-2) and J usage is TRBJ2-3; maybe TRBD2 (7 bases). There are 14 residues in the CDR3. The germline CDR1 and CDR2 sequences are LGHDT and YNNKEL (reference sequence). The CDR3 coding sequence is TGTGCCAGCAGCCAAGGGGCCCCAGGGGCGGGGGCGGAGTTT. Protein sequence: CASSQGAPGAGAEF.

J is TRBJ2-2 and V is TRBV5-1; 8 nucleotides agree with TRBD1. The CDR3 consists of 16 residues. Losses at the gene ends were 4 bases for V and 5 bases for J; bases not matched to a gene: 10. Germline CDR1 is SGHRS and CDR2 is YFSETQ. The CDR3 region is CASSLGQGQQTGELFF. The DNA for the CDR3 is TGCGCCAGCAGCCTCGGACAGGGACAACAAACCGGGGAGCTGTTTTTT.

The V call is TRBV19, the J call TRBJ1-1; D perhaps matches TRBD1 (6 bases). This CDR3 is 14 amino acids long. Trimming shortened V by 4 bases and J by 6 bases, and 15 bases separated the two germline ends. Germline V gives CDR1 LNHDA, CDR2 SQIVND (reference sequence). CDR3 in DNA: TGTGCCAGTAGTAGGCGGGGGGCGGAGGCTGAAGCTTTCTTT. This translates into CASSRRGAEAEAFF.

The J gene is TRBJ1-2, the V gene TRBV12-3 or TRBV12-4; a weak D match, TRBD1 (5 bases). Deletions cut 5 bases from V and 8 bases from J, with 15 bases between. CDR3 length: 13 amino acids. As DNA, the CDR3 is TGTGCCAGCAGTACCGTGACGGGGGTAGGCTACACCTTC. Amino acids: CASSTVTGVGYTF.

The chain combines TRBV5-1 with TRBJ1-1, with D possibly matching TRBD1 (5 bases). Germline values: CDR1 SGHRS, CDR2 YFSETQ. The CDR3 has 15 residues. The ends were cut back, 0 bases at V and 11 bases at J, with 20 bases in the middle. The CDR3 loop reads CASSLEGSSSAMAFF. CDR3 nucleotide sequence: TGCGCCAGCAGCTTGGAGGGGTCAAGTTCTGCGATGGCTTTCTTT.

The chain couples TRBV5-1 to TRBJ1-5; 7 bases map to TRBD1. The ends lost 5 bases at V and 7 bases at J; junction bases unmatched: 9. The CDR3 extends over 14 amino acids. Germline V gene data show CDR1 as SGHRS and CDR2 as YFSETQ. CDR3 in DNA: TGCGCCAGCAGTTTGACAGGGAAAGGGCAGCCCCAGCATTTT. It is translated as CASSLTGKGQPQHF.

The CDR3 nucleotides read TGTGCCAGCAGCATGTATATTAGCGGGAGAACGGAGACCCAGTACTTC. It codes for CASSMYISGRTETQYF. The rearrangement uses TRBV7-6 and TRBJ2-5, with 9 bases aligning to TRBD2. V shed 5 bases and J 5 bases; nucleotides not matched to a gene: 12. The CDR3 covers 16 residues. In germline, CDR1 is SGHVS, CDR2 FNYEAQ. The full variable domain, in which reference TRBV7-6 and TRBJ2-5 provide the parts outside the CDR3, is GAGVSQSPRYKVTKRGQDVALRCDPISGHVSLYWYRQALGQGPEFLTYFNYEAQQDKSGLPNDRFSAERPEGSISTLTIQRTEQRDSAMYRCASSMYISGRTETQYFGPGTRLLVL.

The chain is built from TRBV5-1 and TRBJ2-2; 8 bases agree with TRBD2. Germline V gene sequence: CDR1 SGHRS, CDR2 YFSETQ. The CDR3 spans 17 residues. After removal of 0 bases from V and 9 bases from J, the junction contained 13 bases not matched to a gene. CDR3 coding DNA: TGCGCCAGCAGCTTGGCAGACCGGGGGGGCCGGACGAGGGAGCTGTTTTTT. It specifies CASSLADRGGRTRELFF. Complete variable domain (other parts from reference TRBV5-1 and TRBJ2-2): KAGVTQTPRYLIKTRGQQVTLSCSPISGHRSVSWYQQTPGQGLQFLFEYFSETQRNKGNFPGRFSGRQFSNSRSEMNVSTLELGDSALYLCASSLADRGGRTRELFFGEGSRLTVL.

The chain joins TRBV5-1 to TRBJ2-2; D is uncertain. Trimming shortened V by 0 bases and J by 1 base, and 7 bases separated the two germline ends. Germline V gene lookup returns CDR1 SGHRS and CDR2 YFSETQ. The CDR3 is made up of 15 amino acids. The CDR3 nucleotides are TGCGCCAGCAGCTTGGTTGCGGAGAACACCGGGGAGCTGTTTTTT. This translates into CASSLVAENTGELFF.

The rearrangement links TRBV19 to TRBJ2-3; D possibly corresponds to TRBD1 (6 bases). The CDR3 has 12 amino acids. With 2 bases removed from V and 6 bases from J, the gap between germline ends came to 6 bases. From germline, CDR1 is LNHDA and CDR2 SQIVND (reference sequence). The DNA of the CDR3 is TGTGCCAGTAGTATACAGGGGGATACGCAGTATTTT. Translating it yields CASSIQGDTQYF.

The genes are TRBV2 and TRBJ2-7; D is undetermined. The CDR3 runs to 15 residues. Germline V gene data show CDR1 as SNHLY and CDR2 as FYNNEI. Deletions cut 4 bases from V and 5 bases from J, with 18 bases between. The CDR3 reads CASSGNSIYSHEQYF. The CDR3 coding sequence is TGTGCCAGCAGTGGTAACTCGATTTATTCCCACGAGCAGTACTTC.

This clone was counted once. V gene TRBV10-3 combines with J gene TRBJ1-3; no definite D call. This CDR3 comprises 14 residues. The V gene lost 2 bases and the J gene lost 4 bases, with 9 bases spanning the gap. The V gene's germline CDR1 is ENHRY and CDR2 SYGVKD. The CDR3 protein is CAISEGGYGNTIYF. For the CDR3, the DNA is TGTGCCATCAGTGAGGGCGGGTACGGAAACACCATATATTTT.

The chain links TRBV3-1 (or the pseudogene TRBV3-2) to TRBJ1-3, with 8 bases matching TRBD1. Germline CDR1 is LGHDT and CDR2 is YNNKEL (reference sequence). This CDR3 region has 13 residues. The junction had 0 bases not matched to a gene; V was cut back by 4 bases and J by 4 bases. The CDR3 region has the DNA TGTGCCAGCAGCCGACAGGGGGGAAACACCATATATTTT. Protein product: CASSRQGGNTIYF.

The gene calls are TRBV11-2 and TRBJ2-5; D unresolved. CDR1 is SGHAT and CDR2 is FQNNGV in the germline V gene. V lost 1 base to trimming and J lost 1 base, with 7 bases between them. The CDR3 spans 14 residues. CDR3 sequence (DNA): TGTGCCAGCAGCTTAGGGGCAGTCCAAGAGACCCAGTACTTC. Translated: CASSLGAVQETQYF. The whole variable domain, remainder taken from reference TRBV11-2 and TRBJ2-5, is EAGVAQSPRYKIIEKRQSVAFWCNPISGHATLYWYQQILGQGPKLLIQFQNNGVVDDSQLPKDRFSAERLKGVDSTLKIQPAKLEDSAVYLCASSLGAVQETQYFGPGTRLLVL.

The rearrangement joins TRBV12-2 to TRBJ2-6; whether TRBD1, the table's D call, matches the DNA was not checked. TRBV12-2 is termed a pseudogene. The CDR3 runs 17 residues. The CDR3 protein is CAAPTGTGKTGANVLTF. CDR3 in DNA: TGTGCAGCTCCCACGGGGACAGGGAAGACTGGGGCCAACGTCCTGACTTTC.

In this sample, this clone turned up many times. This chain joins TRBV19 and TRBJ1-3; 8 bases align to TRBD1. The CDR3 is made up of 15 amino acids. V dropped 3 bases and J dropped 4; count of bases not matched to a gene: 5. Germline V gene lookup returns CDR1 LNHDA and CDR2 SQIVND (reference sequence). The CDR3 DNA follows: TGTGCCAGTAGTATGTGGACAGGGCAAGGAAACACCATATATTTT. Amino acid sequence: CASSMWTGQGNTIYF.

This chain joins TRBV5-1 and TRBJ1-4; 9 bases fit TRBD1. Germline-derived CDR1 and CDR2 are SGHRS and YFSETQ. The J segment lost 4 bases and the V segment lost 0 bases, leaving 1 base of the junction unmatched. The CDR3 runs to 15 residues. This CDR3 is CASSLGTGDNEKLFF. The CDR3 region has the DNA TGCGCCAGCAGCTTGGGGACAGGGGATAATGAAAAACTGTTTTTT.

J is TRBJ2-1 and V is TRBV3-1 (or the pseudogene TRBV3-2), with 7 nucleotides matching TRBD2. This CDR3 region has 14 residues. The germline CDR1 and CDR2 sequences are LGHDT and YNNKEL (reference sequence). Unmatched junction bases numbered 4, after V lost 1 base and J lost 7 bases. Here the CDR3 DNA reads TGTGCCAGCAGCCAAGGAATGGGGGGGAATGAGCAGTTCTTC. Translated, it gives CASSQGMGGNEQFF.

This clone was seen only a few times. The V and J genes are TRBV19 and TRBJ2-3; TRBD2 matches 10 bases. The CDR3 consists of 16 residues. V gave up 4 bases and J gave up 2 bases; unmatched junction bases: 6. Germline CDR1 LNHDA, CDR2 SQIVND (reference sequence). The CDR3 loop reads CASSRFSGGTTDTQYF. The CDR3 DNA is TGTGCCAGTAGTAGGTTTAGCGGGGGGACCACAGATACGCAGTATTTT.

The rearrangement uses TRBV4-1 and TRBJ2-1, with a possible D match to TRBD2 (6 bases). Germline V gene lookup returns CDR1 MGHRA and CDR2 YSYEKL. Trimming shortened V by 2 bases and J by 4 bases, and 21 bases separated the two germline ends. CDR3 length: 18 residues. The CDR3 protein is CASSQLLAGGLGYNEQFF. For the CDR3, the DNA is TGCGCCAGCAGCCAACTATTGGCCGGGGGACTCGGGTACAATGAGCAGTTCTTC.

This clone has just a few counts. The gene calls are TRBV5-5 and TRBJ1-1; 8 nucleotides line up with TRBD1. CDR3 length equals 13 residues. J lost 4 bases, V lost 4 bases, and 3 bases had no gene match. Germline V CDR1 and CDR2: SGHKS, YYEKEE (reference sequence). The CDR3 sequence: CASSLTGGTEAFF. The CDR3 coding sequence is TGTGCCAGCAGCCTTACAGGGGGCACTGAAGCTTTCTTT.

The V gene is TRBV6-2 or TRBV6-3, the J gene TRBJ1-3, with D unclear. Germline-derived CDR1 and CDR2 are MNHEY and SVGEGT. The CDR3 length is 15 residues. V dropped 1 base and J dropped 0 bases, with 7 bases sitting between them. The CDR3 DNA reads TGTGCCAGCAGTTACTTGGGAGTCTCTGGAAACACCATATATTTT. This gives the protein CASSYLGVSGNTIYF.

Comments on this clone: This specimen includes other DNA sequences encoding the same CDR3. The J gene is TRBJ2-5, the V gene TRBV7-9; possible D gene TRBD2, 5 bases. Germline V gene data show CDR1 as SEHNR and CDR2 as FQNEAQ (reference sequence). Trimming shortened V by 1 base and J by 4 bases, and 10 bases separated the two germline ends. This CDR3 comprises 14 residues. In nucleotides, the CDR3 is TGTGCCAGCAGCTTAGGTGGAGGAGGAGAGACCCAGTACTTC. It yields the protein CASSLGGGGETQYF.

The CDR3 bases are TGTGCCAGCAGCCCGTGGACAGCCAAAGAGACCCAGTACTTC. Translation: CASSPWTAKETQYF. V usage is TRBV11-2 and J usage is TRBJ2-5; possible D gene TRBD1, 6 bases. Germline V gene sequence: CDR1 SGHAT, CDR2 FQNNGV. V gave up 5 bases and J gave up 3 bases, with 13 bases separating them. CDR3 length: 14 residues.

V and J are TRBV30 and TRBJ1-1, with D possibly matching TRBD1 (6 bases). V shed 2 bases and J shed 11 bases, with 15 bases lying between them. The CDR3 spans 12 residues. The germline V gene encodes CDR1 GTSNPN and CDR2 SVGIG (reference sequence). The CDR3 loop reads CAWSSQGPGAFF. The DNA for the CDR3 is TGTGCCTGGAGTTCCCAGGGGCCTGGCGCTTTCTTT.

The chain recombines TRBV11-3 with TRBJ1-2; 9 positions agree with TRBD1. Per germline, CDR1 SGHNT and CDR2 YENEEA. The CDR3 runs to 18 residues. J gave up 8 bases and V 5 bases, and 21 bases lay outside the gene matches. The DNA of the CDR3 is TGTGCCAGCAGCCCAAGGGGACAGGGAGGAGGGAGTTGTTGGGGCTACACCTTC. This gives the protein CASSPRGQGGGSCWGYTF.

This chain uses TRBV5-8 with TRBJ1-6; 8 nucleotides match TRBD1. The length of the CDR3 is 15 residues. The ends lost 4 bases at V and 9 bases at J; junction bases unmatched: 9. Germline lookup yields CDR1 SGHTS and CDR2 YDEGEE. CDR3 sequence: CASSLLPTGGSPLHF. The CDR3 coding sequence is TGTGCCAGCAGCCTATTACCTACAGGGGGTTCACCCCTCCACTTT.

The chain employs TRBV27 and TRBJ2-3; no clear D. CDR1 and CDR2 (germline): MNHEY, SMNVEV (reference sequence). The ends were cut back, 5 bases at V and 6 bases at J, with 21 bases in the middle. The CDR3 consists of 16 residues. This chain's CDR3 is CASSRQAPTSRDTQYF. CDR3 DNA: TGTGCCAGCAGTCGACAAGCCCCCACGAGCCGGGATACGCAGTATTTT.

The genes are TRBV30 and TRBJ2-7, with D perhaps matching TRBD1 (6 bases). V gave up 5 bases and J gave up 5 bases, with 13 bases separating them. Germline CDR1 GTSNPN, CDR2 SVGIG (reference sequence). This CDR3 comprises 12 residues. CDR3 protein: CAWGAGVHEQYF. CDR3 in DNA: TGTGCCTGGGGGGCAGGGGTTCACGAGCAGTACTTC.

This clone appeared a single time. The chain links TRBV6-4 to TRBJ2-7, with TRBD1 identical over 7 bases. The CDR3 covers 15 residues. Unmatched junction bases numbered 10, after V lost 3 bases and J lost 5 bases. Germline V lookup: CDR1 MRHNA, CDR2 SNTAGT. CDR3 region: CASSEQGIKTDEQYF. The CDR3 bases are TGTGCCAGCAGTGAACAGGGGATCAAGACCGACGAGCAGTACTTC.